Each of the 18 T cell receptor beta chains below was sequenced from the same sample in a study of regulatory T cells in long-lasting Graves disease. Sample time point: newly diagnosed GD, antithyroid drugs for less than 3 months. The TCR library was made from RNA that had been extracted from PBMCs in TRIzol. Arm-PCR of CDR3 regions and iRepertoire HTBI primers were the basis on which TCR beta libraries were built. TCRdb independently ran MiXCR on the multiplex PCR reads; one entry per CDR3 protein. In the table there are over 500,000 distinct CDR3 sequences, approximately 15% of which are singletons. This sample was shared with a second study, whose subject was T cells in Graves' hyperthyroidism and ophthalmopathy.

This specimen was peripheral blood mononuclear cells (PBMCs), taken at new diagnosis, from a patient treated with antithyroid drugs. The receptors were gathered from a woman in her 30s with Graves disease.

This clonotype occurred a few times. The CDR3 nucleotides read TGTGCCTGGAGTGAACCGGGCAAAAACATTCAGTACTTC. Translating gives CAWSEPGKNIQYF. The chain carries TRBV30 and TRBJ2-4; D not certain. Germline loops: CDR1 GTSNPN, CDR2 SVGIG (reference sequence). V was pared by 1 base and J by 3 bases, with 7 bases between. The CDR3 totals 13 residues.

The rearrangement joins TRBV27 to TRBJ2-5; possible D gene TRBD1, 5 bases. The CDR3 covers 14 residues. Trimming removed 5 bases from V and 1 base from J, with 11 bases in between. Germline CDR1 is MNHEY and CDR2 is SMNVEV (reference sequence). This chain's CDR3 is CASSPTRAQETQYF. The DNA for the CDR3 is TGTGCCAGCAGTCCGACCAGGGCCCAAGAGACCCAGTACTTC.

The chain employs TRBV29-1 and TRBJ1-4, with TRBD1 matching over 7 bases. Unmatched junction bases numbered 4, after V lost 6 bases and J lost 3 bases. The CDR3 extends over 13 amino acids. Germline CDR1 SQVTM, CDR2 ANQGSEA. The CDR3 DNA sequence: TGCAGCGTGGGGGACAGTCCTAATGAAAAACTGTTTTTT. Translation gives CSVGDSPNEKLFF.

This clonotype was found a few times. The rearrangement links TRBV28 to TRBJ2-2; TRBD1 might be the D (5 bases). The germline V and J ends were trimmed by 4 bases and 5 bases, with 8 bases remaining between them. CDR1 MDHEN and CDR2 SYDVKM come from the germline V gene. This CDR3 comprises 13 residues. The DNA for the CDR3 is TGTGCCAGCAGTTGGGGCGAAACCGGGGAGCTGTTTTTT. Residues: CASSWGETGELFF.

This clonotype was picked up many times. CDR3 in amino acids: CATSEPYSNQPQHF. CDR3 DNA: TGTGCCACCAGTGAGCCCTATAGCAATCAGCCCCAGCATTTT. The V call is TRBV24-1, the J call TRBJ1-5; D is ambiguous. The ends were cut back, 4 bases at V and 0 bases at J, with 6 bases in the middle. The CDR3 consists of 14 residues. Germline CDR1 reads KGHDR; CDR2 reads SFDVKD.

At least ten counts were recorded for this clonotype. The genes are TRBV6-1 and TRBJ1-5, with 7 bases fitting TRBD1. Germline CDR1 reads MNHNS; CDR2 reads SASEGT. The CDR3 sequence is 16 residues long. With V trimmed by 8 bases and J by 2 bases, 12 bases remained unmatched. CDR3 DNA: TGTGCCAGCTCCCTATTGCGACAGGGAGGCAATCAGCCCCAGCATTTT. Amino acids: CASSLLRQGGNQPQHF.

There are many counts of this clonotype. The J gene is TRBJ2-5, the V gene TRBV12-3 or TRBV12-4; no clear D. Trimming took off 3 bases at V and 4 bases at J, with 9 bases between the two ends. The CDR3 is made up of 13 amino acids. This CDR3 is CASSFATGETQYF. The CDR3 DNA follows: TGTGCCAGCAGTTTTGCGACCGGAGAGACCCAGTACTTC.

This clonotype was detected only a few times. This CDR3 is CASSEYQEKLFF. In nucleotides, the CDR3 is TGTGCCAGCAGTGAATATCAAGAAAAACTGTTTTTT. The V call is TRBV25-1, the J call TRBJ1-4, with D unresolved. Germline assignment: CDR1 MGHDK and CDR2 SYGVNS. The CDR3 totals 12 residues. V gave up 0 bases and J gave up 8 bases, with 4 bases separating them.

This clonotype has ten or more counts. The chain links TRBV7-8 to TRBJ1-1; D gene uncertain. Deletions cut 5 bases from V and 0 bases from J, with 10 bases between. This CDR3 contains 14 residues. CDR1 SGHVS and CDR2 FQNEAQ come from the germline V gene. CDR3 coding DNA: TGTGCCAGCAGCGGGGAGGGAATGAACACTGAAGCTTTCTTT. Its translation is CASSGEGMNTEAFF.

The V and J genes are TRBV9 and TRBJ1-1, with D unresolved. This CDR3 contains 14 residues. Per germline, CDR1 SGDLS and CDR2 YYNGEE. The germline V and J ends were trimmed by 0 bases and 6 bases, with 12 bases remaining between them. The CDR3 coding sequence is TGTGCCAGCAGCGTAGTTCCCGCGACGTCTGAAGCTTTCTTT. It translates to CASSVVPATSEAFF.

The chain joins TRBV4-2 to TRBJ1-5; D gene uncertain. Between the trimmed V and J ends, which lost 0 bases and 1 base, there was a span of 10 bases. CDR3 length: 16 residues. Germline V lookup: CDR1 LGHNA, CDR2 YNFKEQ. CDR3 sequence reads: CASSQESSRSNQPQHF. CDR3 nucleotides: TGTGCCAGCAGCCAAGAATCGTCGAGGAGCAATCAGCCCCAGCATTTT.

V is TRBV6-1 and J is TRBJ2-2, with D unclear. The CDR3 is 14 amino acids. Trimming removed 0 bases from V and 7 bases from J, with 9 bases in between. Looked up from germline, CDR1 is MNHNS and CDR2 is SASEGT. The CDR3 region is CASSEALYVGELFF. CDR3 DNA sequence: TGTGCCAGCAGTGAAGCGCTTTACGTCGGGGAGCTGTTTTTT.

This clonotype was picked up many times. V and J are TRBV2 and TRBJ2-1, with TRBD2 matching 11 bases. This CDR3 is 15 amino acids long. The V segment lost 6 bases and the J segment 5 bases; nucleotides outside the gene matches: 6. Germline V gene data show CDR1 as SNHLY and CDR2 as FYNNEI. The CDR3 sequence: CASSGQGLADNEQFF. CDR3 nucleotides: TGTGCCAGCAGCGGCCAGGGACTAGCGGACAATGAGCAGTTCTTC. Combining the CDR3 with reference TRBV2 and TRBJ2-1 gives the whole variable domain EPEVTQTPSHQVTQMGQEVILRCVPISNHLYFYWYRQILGQKVEFLVSFYNNEISEKSEIFDDQFSVERPDGSNFTLKIRSTKLEDSAMYFCASSGQGLADNEQFFGPGTRLTVL.

The chain combines TRBV3-1 with TRBJ2-2, with 13 bases matching TRBD2. Germline V gives CDR1 LGHDT, CDR2 YNNKEL (reference sequence). This CDR3 contains 15 residues. Unmatched junction bases numbered 2, after V lost 4 bases and J lost 6 bases. In DNA, the CDR3 is TGTGCCAGCAGCCCACTAGCGGGAGGGTCCGGGGAGCTGTTTTTT. This encodes CASSPLAGGSGELFF.

Many counts were recorded for this clonotype. This rearrangement joins TRBV28 to TRBJ2-7; 7 bases map to TRBD1. The J segment lost 8 bases and the V segment lost 6 bases, leaving 7 bases of the junction unmatched. The CDR3 has 12 amino acids. CDR1 MDHEN and CDR2 SYDVKM come from the germline V gene. CDR3 protein: CASRGDRLKQYF. Written as DNA, the CDR3 is TGTGCCAGCAGAGGGGACAGACTCAAGCAGTACTTC.

This clonotype has a handful of counts. This chain joins TRBV14 and TRBJ2-7, with TRBD2 as a possible D gene (6 bases). With 8 bases removed from V and 2 bases from J, the gap between germline ends came to 13 bases. Germline V gene data show CDR1 as SGHDN and CDR2 as FVKESK. The CDR3 totals 13 residues. CDR3 nucleotide sequence: TGTGCCAGCGCGGGACGGGGGACCTACGAGCAGTACTTC. This sequence encodes CASAGRGTYEQYF. Full variable domain (rest looked up from reference TRBV14 and TRBJ2-7): EAGVTQFPSHSVIEKGQTVTLRCDPISGHDNLYWYRRVMGKEIKFLLHFVKESKQDESGMPNNRFLAERTGGTYSTLKVQPAELEDSGVYFCASAGRGTYEQYFGPGTRLTVT.

The CDR3 reads CASSLVLQGAETQYF. The CDR3 region has the DNA TGTGCCAGCAGCTTAGTTTTACAGGGGGCAGAGACCCAGTACTTC. This chain links TRBV7-9 with TRBJ2-5; the match to TRBD1 covers 9 bases. The CDR3 covers 15 residues. V lost 1 base and J lost 4; bases outside the gene matches: 4. Germline assignment: CDR1 SEHNR and CDR2 FQNEAQ (reference sequence).

This clonotype was detected many times. For the CDR3, the DNA is TGTGCCAGCAGTTTAGTCGGACGACTAGCGGGAGGAGCAAACTACGAGCAGTACTTC. Its translation is CASSLVGRLAGGANYEQYF. This chain joins TRBV12-3 or TRBV12-4 and TRBJ2-7; 13 nucleotides align to TRBD2. The CDR3 totals 19 residues. V shed 1 base and J 3 bases; nucleotides not matched to a gene: 12.